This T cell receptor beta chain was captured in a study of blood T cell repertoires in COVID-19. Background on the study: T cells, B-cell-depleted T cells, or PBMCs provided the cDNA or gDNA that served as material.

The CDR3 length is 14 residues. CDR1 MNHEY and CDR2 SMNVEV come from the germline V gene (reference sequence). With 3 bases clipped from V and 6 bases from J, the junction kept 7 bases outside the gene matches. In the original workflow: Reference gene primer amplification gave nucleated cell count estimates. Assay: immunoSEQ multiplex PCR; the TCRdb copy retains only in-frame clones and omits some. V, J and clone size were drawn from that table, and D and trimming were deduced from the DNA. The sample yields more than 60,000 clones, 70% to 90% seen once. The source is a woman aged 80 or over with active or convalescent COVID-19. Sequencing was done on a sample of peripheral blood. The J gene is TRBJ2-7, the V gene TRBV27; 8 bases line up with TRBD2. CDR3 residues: CASSFPGGVGEQYF. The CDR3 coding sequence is TGTGCCAGCAGTTTTCCGGGAGGGGTGGGCGAGCAGTACTTC.